This TCR beta chain was profiled in a study of T-cell memory formation after mild COVID-19. About the research overall: TCR clusters were largely donor specific. Study outcomes and limitations: The appearance of some responding clones in pre-infection memory suggested that cross-reactive memory joined. The second-wave clones peaking on day 37 were not confirmed as SARS-CoV-2-specific. A second wave expanding day 15 to 37 was CD4+-biased; contracting clones were balanced.

Notes on this clonotype: The antigen is not known.

One entry per CDR3 protein, called by TCRdb with MiXCR from the 5' RACE reads. The sample consists of 250,000 to 350,000 distinct CDR3 sequences, around 15% of them appearing once. This CDR3 contains 14 residues. The V end lost 1 base, the J end lost 3 bases, and 11 bases lay between the germline ends. The germline V gene encodes CDR1 SGHDT and CDR2 YYEEEE. This chain joins TRBV5-6 and TRBJ2-7; unclear D gene. Sequencing was done on a sample of PBMCs or a T cell subset sorted from them (not recorded which). This clonotype originated in a man aged 18-30 years who had mild COVID-19 (a few samples of this study predate the infection). Cell type and time point are not known. The CDR3 bases are TGTGCCAGCAGCTTGAAGTGGACGGTCTACGAGCAGTACGTC. Translated, it gives CASSLKWTVYEQYV.